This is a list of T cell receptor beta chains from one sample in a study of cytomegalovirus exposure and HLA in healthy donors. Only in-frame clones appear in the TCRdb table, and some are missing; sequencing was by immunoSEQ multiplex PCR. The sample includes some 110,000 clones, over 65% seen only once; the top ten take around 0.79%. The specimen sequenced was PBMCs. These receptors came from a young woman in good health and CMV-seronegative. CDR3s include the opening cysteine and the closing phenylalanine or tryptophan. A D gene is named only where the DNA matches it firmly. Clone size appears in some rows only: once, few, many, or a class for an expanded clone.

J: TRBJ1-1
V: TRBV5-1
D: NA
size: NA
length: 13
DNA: TGCGCCAGCAGCCTGATGAGGGCCGGTGAAGCTTTCTTT
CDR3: CASSLMRAGEAFF

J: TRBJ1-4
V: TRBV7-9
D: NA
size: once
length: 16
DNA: TGTGCCAGCAGCTTAGCCGATAGCGGGGCTAATGAAAAACTGTTTTTT
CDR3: CASSLADSGANEKLFF

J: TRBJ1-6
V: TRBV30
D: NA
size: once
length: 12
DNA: TGTGCCTGGAGGGGGGCAAATTCACCCCTCCACTTT
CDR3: CAWRGANSPLHF

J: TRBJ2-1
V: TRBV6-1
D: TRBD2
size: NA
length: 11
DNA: TGTGGGCTAGCGGACTACAATGAGCAGTTCTTC
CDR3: CGLADYNEQFF

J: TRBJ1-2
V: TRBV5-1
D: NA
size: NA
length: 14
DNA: TGCGCCAGCAGCTCCCACCAGGAGGGATATGGCTACACCTTC
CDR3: CASSSHQEGYGYTF

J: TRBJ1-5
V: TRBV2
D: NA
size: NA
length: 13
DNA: TGTGCCAGCAGTGAATGGGGGCGTCAGCCCCAGCATTTT
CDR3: CASSEWGRQPQHF

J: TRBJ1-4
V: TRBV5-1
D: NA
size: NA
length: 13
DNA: TGCGCCAGCAGCTTGGGCGGGGCTGAAAAACTGTTTTTT
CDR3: CASSLGGAEKLFF

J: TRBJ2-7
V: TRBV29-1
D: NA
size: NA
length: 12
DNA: TGCAGCGTTGAGACAGGACTCTACGAGCAGTACTTC
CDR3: CSVETGLYEQYF

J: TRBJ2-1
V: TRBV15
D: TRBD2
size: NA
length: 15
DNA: TGTGCCACCAGCAGAGCTAGCGGGGTGGGGAATGAGCAGTTCTTC
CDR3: CATSRASGVGNEQFF

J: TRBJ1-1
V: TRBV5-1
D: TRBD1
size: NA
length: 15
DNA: TGCGCCAGCAGCTCAGCGGGACAGGGAGGGACTGAAGCTTTCTTT
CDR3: CASSSAGQGGTEAFF

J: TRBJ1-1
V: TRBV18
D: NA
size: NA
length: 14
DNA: TGTGCCAGCTCACCGGGGCAAGTGAACACTGAAGCTTTCTTT
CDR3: CASSPGQVNTEAFF

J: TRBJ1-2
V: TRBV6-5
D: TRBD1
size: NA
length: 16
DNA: TGTGCCAGCAGTTTAAGGGACAGGGGATCGAGCTATGGCTACCCCTTC
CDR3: CASSLRDRGSSYGYPF

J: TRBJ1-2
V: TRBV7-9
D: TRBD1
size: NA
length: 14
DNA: TGTGCCAGCAGCTTAGAGGACAGGAATGTTGGCTACACCTTC
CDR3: CASSLEDRNVGYTF

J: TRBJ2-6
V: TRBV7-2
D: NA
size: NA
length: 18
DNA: TGTGCCAGCAGCTTAGCGCCGACAGTACACTCTGGGGCCAACGTCCTGACTTTC
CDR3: CASSLAPTVHSGANVLTF